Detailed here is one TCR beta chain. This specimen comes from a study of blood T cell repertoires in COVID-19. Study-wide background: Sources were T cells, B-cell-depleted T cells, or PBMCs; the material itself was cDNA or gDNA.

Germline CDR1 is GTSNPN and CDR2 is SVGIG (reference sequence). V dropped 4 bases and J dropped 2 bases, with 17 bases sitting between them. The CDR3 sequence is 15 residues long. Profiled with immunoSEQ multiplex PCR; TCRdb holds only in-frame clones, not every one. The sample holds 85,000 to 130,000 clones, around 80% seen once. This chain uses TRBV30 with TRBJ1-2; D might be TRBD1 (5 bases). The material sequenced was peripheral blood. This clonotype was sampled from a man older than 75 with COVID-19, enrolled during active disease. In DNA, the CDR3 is TGTGCCTGGACCGGGACTCCAGGATGGAACTATGGCTACACCTTC. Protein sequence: CAWTGTPGWNYGYTF.